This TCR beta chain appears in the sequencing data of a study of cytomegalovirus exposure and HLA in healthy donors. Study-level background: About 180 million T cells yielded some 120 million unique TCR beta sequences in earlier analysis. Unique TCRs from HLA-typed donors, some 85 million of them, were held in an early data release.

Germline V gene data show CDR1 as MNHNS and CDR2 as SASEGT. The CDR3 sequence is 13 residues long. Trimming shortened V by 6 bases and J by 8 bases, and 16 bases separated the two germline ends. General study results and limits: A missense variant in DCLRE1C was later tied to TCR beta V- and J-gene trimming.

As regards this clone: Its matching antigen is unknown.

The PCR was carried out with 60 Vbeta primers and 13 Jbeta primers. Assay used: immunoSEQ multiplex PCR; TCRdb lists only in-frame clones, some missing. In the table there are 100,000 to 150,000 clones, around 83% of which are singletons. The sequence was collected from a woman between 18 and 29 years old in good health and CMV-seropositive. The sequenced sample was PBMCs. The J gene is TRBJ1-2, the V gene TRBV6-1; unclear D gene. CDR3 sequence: CASRAQSFLGYTF. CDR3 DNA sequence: TGTGCCAGCAGGGCACAGTCTTTTTTGGGCTACACCTTC.